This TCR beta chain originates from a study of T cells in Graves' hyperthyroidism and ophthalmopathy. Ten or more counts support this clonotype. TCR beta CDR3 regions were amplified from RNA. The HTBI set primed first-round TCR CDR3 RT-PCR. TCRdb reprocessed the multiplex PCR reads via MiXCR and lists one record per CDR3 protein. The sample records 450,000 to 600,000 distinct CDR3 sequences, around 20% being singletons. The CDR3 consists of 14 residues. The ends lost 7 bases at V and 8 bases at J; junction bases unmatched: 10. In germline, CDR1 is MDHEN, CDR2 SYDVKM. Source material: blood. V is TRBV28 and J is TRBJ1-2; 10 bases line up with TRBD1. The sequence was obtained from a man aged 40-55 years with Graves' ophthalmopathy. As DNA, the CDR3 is TGTGCCAGCACCCTGGGACAGGGGTACCACGGCTACACCTTC. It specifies CASTLGQGYHGYTF.